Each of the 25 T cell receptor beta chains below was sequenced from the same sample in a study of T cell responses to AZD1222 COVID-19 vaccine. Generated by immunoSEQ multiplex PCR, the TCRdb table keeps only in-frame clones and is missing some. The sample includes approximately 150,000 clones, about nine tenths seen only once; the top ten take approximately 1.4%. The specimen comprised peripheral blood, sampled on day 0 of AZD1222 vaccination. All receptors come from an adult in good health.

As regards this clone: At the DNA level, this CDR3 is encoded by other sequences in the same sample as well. CDR3 protein: CASSLWGQPQHF. CDR3 nucleotides: TGTGCCAGCAGTTTATGGGGCCAGCCCCAGCATTTT. V usage is TRBV28 and J usage is TRBJ1-5; the D is unclear. Germline-derived CDR1 and CDR2 are MDHEN and SYDVKM. The CDR3 runs 12 residues. Trimming removed 0 bases from V and 7 bases from J, with 4 bases in between.

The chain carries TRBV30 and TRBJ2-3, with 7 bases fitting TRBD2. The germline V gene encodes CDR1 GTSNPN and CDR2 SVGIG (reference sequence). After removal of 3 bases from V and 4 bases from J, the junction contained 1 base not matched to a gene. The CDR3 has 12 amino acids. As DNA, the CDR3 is TGTGCCTGGAGCGGGAGGCCAGATACGCAGTATTTT. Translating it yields CAWSGRPDTQYF. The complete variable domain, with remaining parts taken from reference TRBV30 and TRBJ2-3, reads SQTIHQWPATLVQPVGSPLSLECTVEGTSNPNLYWYRQAAGRGLQLLFYSVGIGQISSEVPQNLSASRPQDRQFILSSKKLLLSDSGFYLCAWSGRPDTQYFGPGTRLTVL.

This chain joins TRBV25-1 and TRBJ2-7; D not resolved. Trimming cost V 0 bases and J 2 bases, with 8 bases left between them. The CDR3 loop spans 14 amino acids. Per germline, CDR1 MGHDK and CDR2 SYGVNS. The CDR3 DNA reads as TGTGCCAGCAGTGAATATTTCCCCCCCTACGAGCAGTACTTC. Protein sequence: CASSEYFPPYEQYF.

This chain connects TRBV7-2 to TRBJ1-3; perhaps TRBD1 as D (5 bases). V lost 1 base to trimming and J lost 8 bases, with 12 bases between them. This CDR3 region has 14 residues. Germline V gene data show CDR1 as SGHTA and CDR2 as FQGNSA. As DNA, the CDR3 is TGTGCCAGCAGCTTAGGGGGCGTCGGGTACACCATATATTTT. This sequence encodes CASSLGGVGYTIYF.

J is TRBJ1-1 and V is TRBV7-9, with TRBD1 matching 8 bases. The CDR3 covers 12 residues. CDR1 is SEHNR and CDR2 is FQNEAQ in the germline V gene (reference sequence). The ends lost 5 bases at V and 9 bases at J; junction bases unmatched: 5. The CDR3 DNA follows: TGTGCCAGCAGCCTCACAGGGGGTAAAGCTTTCTTT. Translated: CASSLTGGKAFF. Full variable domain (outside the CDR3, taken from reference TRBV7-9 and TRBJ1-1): DTGVSQNPRHKITKRGQNVTFRCDPISEHNRLYWYRQTLGQGPEFLTYFQNEAQLEKSRLLSDRFSAERPKGSFSTLEIQRTEQGDSAMYLCASSLTGGKAFFGQGTRLTVV.

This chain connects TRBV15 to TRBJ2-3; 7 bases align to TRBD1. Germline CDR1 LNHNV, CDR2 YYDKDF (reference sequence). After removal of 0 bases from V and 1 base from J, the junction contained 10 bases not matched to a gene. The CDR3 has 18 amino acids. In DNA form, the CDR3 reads TGTGCCACCAGCAGAGAAGAGGGACAGACTCTGCGCACAGATACGCAGTATTTT. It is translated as CATSREEGQTLRTDTQYF.

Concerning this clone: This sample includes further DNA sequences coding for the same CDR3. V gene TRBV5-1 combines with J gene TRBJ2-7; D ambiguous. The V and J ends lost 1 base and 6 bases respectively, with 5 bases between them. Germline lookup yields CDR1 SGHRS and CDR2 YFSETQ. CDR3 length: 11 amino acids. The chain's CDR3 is CASSLTGEQYF. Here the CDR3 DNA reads TGCGCCAGCAGCTTGACGGGCGAGCAGTACTTC. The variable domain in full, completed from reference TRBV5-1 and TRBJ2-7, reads KAGVTQTPRYLIKTRGQQVTLSCSPISGHRSVSWYQQTPGQGLQFLFEYFSETQRNKGNFPGRFSGRQFSNSRSEMNVSTLELGDSALYLCASSLTGEQYFGPGTRLTVT.

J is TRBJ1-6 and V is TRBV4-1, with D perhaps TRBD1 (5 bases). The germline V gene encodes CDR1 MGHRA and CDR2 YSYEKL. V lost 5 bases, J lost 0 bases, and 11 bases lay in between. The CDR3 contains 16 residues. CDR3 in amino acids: CASSLTDSSYNSPLHF. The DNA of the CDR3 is TGCGCCAGCAGCTTGACAGACAGCTCCTATAATTCACCCCTCCACTTT.

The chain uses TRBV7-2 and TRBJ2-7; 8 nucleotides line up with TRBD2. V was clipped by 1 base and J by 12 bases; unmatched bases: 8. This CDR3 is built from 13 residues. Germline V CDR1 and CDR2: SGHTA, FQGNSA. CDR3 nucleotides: TGTGCCAGCAGCTTAGGGTCGGGGGGGGCCTGGTACTTC. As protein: CASSLGSGGAWYF.

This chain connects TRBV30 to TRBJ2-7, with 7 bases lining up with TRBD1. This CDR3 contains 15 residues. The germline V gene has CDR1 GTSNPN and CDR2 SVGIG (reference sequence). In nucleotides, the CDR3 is TGTGCTTACTTTCCGAGGGGACAGAACAACTACGAGCAGTACTTC. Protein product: CAYFPRGQNNYEQYF. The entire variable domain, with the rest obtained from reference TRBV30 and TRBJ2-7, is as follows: SQTIHQWPATLVQPVGSPLSLECTVEGTSNPNLYWYRQAAGRGLQLLFYSVGIGQISSEVPQNLSASRPQDRQFILSSKKLLLSDSGFYLCAYFPRGQNNYEQYFGPGTRLTVT.

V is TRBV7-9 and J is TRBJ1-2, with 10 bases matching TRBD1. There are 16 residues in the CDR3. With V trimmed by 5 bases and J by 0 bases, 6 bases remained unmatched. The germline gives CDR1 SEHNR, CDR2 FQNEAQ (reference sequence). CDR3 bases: TGTGCCAGCAGCCCGGACAGGGGGTCCACTAACTATGGCTACACCTTC. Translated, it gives CASSPDRGSTNYGYTF.

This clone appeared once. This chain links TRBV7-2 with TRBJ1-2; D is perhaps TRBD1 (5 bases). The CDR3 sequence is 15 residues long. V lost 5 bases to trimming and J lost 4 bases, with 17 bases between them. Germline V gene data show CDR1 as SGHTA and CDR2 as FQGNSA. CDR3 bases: TGTGCCAGCAGCCCTCAAGAGGGGACCGGCTATGGCTACACCTTC. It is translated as CASSPQEGTGYGYTF.

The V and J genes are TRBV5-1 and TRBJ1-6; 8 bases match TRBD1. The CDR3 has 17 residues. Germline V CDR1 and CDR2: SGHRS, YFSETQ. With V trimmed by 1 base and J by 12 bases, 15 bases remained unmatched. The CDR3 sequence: CASSLRPLGQDGLPLHF. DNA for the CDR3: TGCGCCAGCAGCTTGCGTCCGTTGGGACAGGATGGCTTACCCCTCCACTTT.

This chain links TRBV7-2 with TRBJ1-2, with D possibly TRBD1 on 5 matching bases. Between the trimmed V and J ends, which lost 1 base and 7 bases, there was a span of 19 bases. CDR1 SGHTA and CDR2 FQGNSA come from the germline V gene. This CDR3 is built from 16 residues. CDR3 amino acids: CASSLVGRTLGGGYTF. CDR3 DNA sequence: TGTGCCAGCAGCTTAGTAGGCCGTACTTTGGGGGGTGGCTACACCTTC.

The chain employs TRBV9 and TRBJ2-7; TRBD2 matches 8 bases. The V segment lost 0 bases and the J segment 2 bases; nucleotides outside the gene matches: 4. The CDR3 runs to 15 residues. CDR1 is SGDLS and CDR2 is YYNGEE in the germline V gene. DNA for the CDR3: TGTGCCAGCAGCGTAGATACGGGAGGGGCCTACGAGCAGTACTTC. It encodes CASSVDTGGAYEQYF.

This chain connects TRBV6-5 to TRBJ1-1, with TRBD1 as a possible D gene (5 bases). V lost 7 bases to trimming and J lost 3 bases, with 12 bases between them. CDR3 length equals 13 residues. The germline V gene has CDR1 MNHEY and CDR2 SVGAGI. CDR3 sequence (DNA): TGTGCCAGCACGAAAGACAGTCACACTGAAGCTTTCTTT. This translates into CASTKDSHTEAFF.

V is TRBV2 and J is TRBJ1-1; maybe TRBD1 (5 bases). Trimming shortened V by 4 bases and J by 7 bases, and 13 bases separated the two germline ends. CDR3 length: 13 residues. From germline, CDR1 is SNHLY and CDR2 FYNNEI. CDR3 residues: CASSATVNLEAFF. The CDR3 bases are TGTGCCAGCAGTGCGACAGTCAACCTTGAAGCTTTCTTT.

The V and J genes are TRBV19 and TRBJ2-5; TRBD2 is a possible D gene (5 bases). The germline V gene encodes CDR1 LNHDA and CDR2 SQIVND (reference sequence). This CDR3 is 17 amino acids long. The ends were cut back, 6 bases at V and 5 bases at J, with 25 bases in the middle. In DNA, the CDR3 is TGTGCCAGTAGACCATCTAGCAGCCGACCTTCGGGGGAGACCCAGTACTTC. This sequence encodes CASRPSSSRPSGETQYF.

The CDR3 DNA follows: TGTGCCAGCAGCTTAGCATTTATGGCTAGCGGGGGTGGAGAGACCCAGTACTTC. The encoded protein is CASSLAFMASGGGETQYF. J is TRBJ2-5 and V is TRBV7-9; 10 bases are shared with TRBD2. The CDR3 runs 18 residues. CDR1 is SEHNR, CDR2 FQNEAQ, per germline (reference sequence). After removal of 0 bases from V and 4 bases from J, the junction contained 11 bases not matched to a gene.

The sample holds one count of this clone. The DNA for the CDR3 is TGTGCCAGCAGTCAGGGGCAGGCCTCCTACAATGAGCAGTTCTTC. Translation: CASSQGQASYNEQFF. The rearrangement links TRBV11-2 to TRBJ2-1; D is possibly TRBD1 (6 bases). Per germline, CDR1 SGHAT and CDR2 FQNNGV. The CDR3 extends over 15 amino acids. Trimming removed 6 bases at V and 0 bases at J, with 12 bases between.

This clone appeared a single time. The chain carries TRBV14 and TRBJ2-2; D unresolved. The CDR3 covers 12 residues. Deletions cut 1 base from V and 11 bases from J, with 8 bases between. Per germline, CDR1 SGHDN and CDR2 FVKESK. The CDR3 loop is CASSQGPRELFF. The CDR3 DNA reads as TGTGCCAGCAGCCAAGGCCCCAGAGAGCTGTTTTTT.

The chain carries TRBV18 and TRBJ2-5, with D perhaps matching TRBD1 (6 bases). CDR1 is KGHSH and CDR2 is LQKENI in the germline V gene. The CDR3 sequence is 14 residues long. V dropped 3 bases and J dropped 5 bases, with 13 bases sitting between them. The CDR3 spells CASSPTGSLETQYF. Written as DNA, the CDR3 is TGTGCCAGCTCACCGACAGGTAGCTTGGAGACCCAGTACTTC.

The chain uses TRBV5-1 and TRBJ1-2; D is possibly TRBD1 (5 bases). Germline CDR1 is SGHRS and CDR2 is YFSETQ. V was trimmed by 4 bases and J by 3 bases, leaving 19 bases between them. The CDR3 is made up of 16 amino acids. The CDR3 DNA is TGCGCCAGCAGCCTAACGGGGCAGTCCACCTACTATGGCTACACCTTC. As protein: CASSLTGQSTYYGYTF.

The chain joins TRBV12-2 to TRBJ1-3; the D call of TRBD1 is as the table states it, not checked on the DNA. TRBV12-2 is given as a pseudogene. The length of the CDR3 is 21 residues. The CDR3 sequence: CASRLVGGDREGIYSGNTIYF. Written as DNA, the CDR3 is TGTGCAAGTCGCTTAGTGGGCGGGGACAGGGAGGGAATATACTCTGGAAACACCATATATTTT.

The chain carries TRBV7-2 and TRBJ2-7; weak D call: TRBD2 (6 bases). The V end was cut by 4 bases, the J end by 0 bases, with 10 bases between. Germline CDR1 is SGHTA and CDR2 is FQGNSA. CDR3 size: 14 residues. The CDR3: CASSSLAASYEQYF. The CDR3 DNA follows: TGTGCCAGCAGCTCATTAGCGGCCTCCTACGAGCAGTACTTC.